The clone carrying this TCR beta chain came up many times. CDR1 SGHTA and CDR2 FQGTGA come from the germline V gene. The CDR3 length is 12 residues. The V end lost 2 bases, the J end lost 4 bases, and 2 bases lay between the germline ends. TCRdb re-called the RACE reads through MiXCR, storing one row per CDR3 protein. The sample lists approximately 80,000 distinct CDR3 sequences; about 10% were seen once. The sample comes from a study of human T cells and chemical hapten exposure. Time point meaning: patch test 1, 2 weeks after DPC sensitization. Treatment given: therapeutic diphenylcyclopropenone sensitization with weekly scalp DPC.

The source was whole blood, collected in connection with sensitization to the hapten diphenylcyclopropenone (DPC). The chain links TRBV7-3 to TRBJ2-2; no firm D call. The receptor's source is a woman between 50 and 59 years old with alopecia areata. Some clones in this sample may be carry-over from other donors' samples. The CDR3 reads CASSLPTGELFF. The CDR3 nucleotides read TGTGCCAGCAGCTTACCCACCGGGGAGCTGTTTTTT. The full variable domain, completed using reference TRBV7-3 and TRBJ2-2, is GAGVSQTPSNKVTEKGKYVELRCDPISGHTALYWYRQSLGQGPEFLIYFQGTGAADDSGLPNDRFFAVRPEGSVSTLKIQRTERGDSAVYLCASSLPTGELFFGEGSRLTVL.